These 14 T cell receptor beta chains share one sample of origin, sequenced in a study of regulatory T cells in long-lasting Graves disease. To make TCR beta libraries, researchers used iRepertoire HTBI primers and Arm-PCR of CDR3 regions. TCRdb re-derived calls from the multiplex PCR reads in MiXCR, one entry per CDR3 protein. Of a few hundred thousand distinct CDR3 sequences in the sample, about 22% were seen once. Time point reported: persistent/refractory GD, antithyroid drugs over 5 years with positive TRAb. After RNA was extracted from PBMCs, the TCR library was made from it. The source material was peripheral blood mononuclear cells (PBMCs), sampled when the disease was refractory, from a patient treated with antithyroid drugs. The receptors were sampled from a female donor with Graves disease.

The chain couples TRBV25-1 to TRBJ1-2; a weak D match, TRBD1 (6 bases). Germline CDR1 and CDR2: MGHDK and SYGVNS. V shed 2 bases and J shed 3 bases, with 13 bases lying between them. This CDR3 region has 15 residues. The CDR3 coding sequence is TGTGCCAGCAGTGAACCCGGGACAACGGACTATGGCTACACCTTC. Protein: CASSEPGTTDYGYTF.

V usage is TRBV6-5 and J usage is TRBJ2-1; D may be TRBD1 (5 bases). Trimming cost V 4 bases and J 10 bases, with 14 bases left between them. Germline-derived CDR1 and CDR2 are MNHEY and SVGAGI. The CDR3 consists of 13 residues. This CDR3 reads CASSSSRTPEQFF. CDR3 sequence (DNA): TGTGCCAGCAGTTCGTCACGGACACCCGAGCAGTTCTTC.

This clonotype was recorded many times. The rearrangement links TRBV12-3 or TRBV12-4 to TRBJ1-1, with 7 bases that match TRBD1. With 5 bases clipped from V and 6 bases from J, the junction kept 3 bases outside the gene matches. The CDR3 is 12 amino acids. The CDR3 DNA follows: TGTGCCAGCAGTACAGGGGATCCTGAAGCTTTCTTT. This sequence encodes CASSTGDPEAFF.

This clonotype was picked up many times. This rearrangement joins TRBV3-1 to TRBJ1-1, with unresolved D. Germline V gene lookup returns CDR1 LGHDT and CDR2 YNNKEL (reference sequence). The CDR3 has 12 residues. V was cut by 1 base and J by 10 bases, with 10 bases left in between. The CDR3 DNA reads as TGTGCCAGCAGCCAAGGATGGTCCATAGCTTTCTTT. It encodes CASSQGWSIAFF.

V gene TRBV19 combines with J gene TRBJ2-7; 8 bases line up with TRBD2. The V gene end was trimmed by 3 bases and the J gene end by 2 bases; junction bases not matched to a gene: 6. Germline CDR1 reads LNHDA; CDR2 reads SQIVND (reference sequence). The CDR3 is 15 amino acids. CDR3 coding DNA: TGTGCCAGTAGTATGGGGCGGGAGGCCGCCTACGAGCAGTACTTC. Translation gives CASSMGREAAYEQYF.

This clonotype was seen only a few times. The CDR3 nucleotides are TGTGCCAGCAGCTCGCCAGGGGGCGTCGGCACTGAAGCTTTCTTT. Encoded protein: CASSSPGGVGTEAFF. V gene TRBV7-2 combines with J gene TRBJ1-1; 8 bases agree with TRBD1. The germline V gene encodes CDR1 SGHTA and CDR2 FQGNSA. This CDR3 comprises 15 residues. The junction had 8 bases not matched to a gene; V was cut back by 4 bases and J by 4 bases. Full variable domain (remainder filled in from reference TRBV7-2 and TRBJ1-1): GAGVSQSPSNKVTEKGKDVELRCDPISGHTALYWYRQSLGQGLEFLIYFQGNSAPDKSGLPSDRFSAERTGGSVSTLTIQRTQQEDSAVYLCASSSPGGVGTEAFFGQGTRLTVV.

The rearrangement links TRBV20-1 to TRBJ1-2; D unresolved. CDR1 and CDR2 from the germline V gene are DFQATT and SNEGSKA (reference sequence). There are 13 residues in the CDR3. Trimming shortened V by 3 bases and J by 5 bases, and 13 bases separated the two germline ends. The CDR3 is CSASNGVGYGYTF. In DNA, the CDR3 is TGCAGTGCTAGTAATGGGGTTGGGTATGGCTACACCTTC.

The rearrangement links TRBV5-5 to TRBJ1-4; D remains ambiguous. CDR3 size: 13 residues. The ends were cut back, 0 bases at V and 8 bases at J, with 8 bases in the middle. Germline V CDR1 and CDR2: SGHKS, YYEKEE (reference sequence). The chain's CDR3 is CASSLVWREKLFF. The CDR3 nucleotides are TGTGCCAGCAGCTTGGTTTGGAGGGAAAAACTGTTTTTT.

The rearrangement uses TRBV3-1 and TRBJ2-7; 10 bases fit TRBD2. CDR1 and CDR2 (germline): LGHDT, YNNKEL (reference sequence). V trimming: 1 base; J trimming: 2 bases; junction bases outside the gene matches: 5. This CDR3 region has 16 residues. The CDR3 DNA follows: TGTGCCAGCAGCCAAGGGACTAGCGGCTTCACCTACGAGCAGTACTTC. Translated, it gives CASSQGTSGFTYEQYF.

The V call is TRBV7-2, the J call TRBJ1-2; D possibly corresponds to TRBD1 (6 bases). Germline V lookup: CDR1 SGHTA, CDR2 FQGNSA. This CDR3 region has 13 residues. With 7 bases removed from V and 5 bases from J, the gap between germline ends came to 14 bases. CDR3 protein: CASTFRGWYGYTF. The CDR3 DNA reads TGTGCCAGCACCTTCAGGGGTTGGTATGGCTACACCTTC.

This clonotype was counted many times. V is TRBV6-2 or TRBV6-3 and J is TRBJ2-7; 9 nucleotides line up with TRBD2. The CDR3 sequence is 18 residues long. The J segment lost 2 bases and the V segment lost 0 bases, leaving 11 bases of the junction unmatched. CDR1 and CDR2 (germline): MNHEY, SVGEGT. Here the CDR3 reads CASSYSSGKREVPYEQYF. CDR3 bases: TGTGCCAGCAGTTACTCGAGTGGAAAGCGGGAGGTTCCCTACGAGCAGTACTTC.

This clonotype was picked up many times. This chain connects TRBV9 to TRBJ1-4; D call uncertain. Germline CDR1 and CDR2: SGDLS and YYNGEE. This CDR3 region has 14 residues. Trimming stripped 2 bases from V and 7 bases from J, with 12 bases between. CDR3 coding DNA: TGTGCCAGCAGCGTGGGCCCCGAGGCTGAAAAACTGTTTTTT. Protein product: CASSVGPEAEKLFF.

The V gene is TRBV7-9, the J gene TRBJ2-5, with 8 bases lining up with TRBD1. CDR3 length equals 14 residues. With 3 bases clipped from V and 5 bases from J, the junction kept 5 bases outside the gene matches. Germline V CDR1 and CDR2: SEHNR, FQNEAQ (reference sequence). Here the CDR3 DNA reads TGTGCCAGCAGCTTCGGACAGGGCATGGAGACCCAGTACTTC. Its protein product is CASSFGQGMETQYF.

This clonotype was observed a few times. The chain employs TRBV29-1 and TRBJ1-2; D might be TRBD1 (6 bases). Between the trimmed V and J ends, which lost 6 bases and 3 bases, there was a span of 14 bases. This CDR3 is built from 13 residues. Germline lookup yields CDR1 SQVTM and CDR2 ANQGSEA. CDR3 DNA sequence: TGCAGCGTGGGCGACGAGGGGGACTATGGCTACACCTTC. It codes for CSVGDEGDYGYTF.